This T cell receptor (beta chain) emerged from a study of CD8 T cells in ankylosing spondylitis. TCRdb reanalysed the 5' RACE reads using MiXCR and keeps one entry per CDR3 protein. This table has approximately 540,000 distinct CDR3 sequences, roughly 13% appearing once. The CDR3 is made up of 15 amino acids. The V and J ends lost 1 base and 6 bases, in that order; junction bases with no gene match: 3. CDR1 and CDR2 (germline): MGHRA, YSYEKL. Study outcomes and limitations: Several highly homologous variants made up a TCR beta motif that seemed to typify ankylosing spondylitis blood.

In this sample, this clonotype turned up a few times. Antigen specificity is unknown. The TCR sequence derives from a male donor with ankylosing spondylitis. V and J are TRBV4-1 and TRBJ2-2; 9 bases align to TRBD1. Sequenced sample: blood, either unsorted or a sorted T cell fraction (not recorded which). The CDR3 DNA reads TGCGCCAGCAGCCAAGGGACAGGGGAGGCCGGGGAGCTGTTTTTT. Encoded protein: CASSQGTGEAGELFF.